This T cell receptor (beta chain) was sequenced during a study of T cell responses to AZD1222 COVID-19 vaccine. The germline V gene has CDR1 SGHRS and CDR2 YFSETQ. The CDR3 has 17 amino acids. The V and J ends lost 0 bases and 5 bases, in that order; junction bases with no gene match: 10. This table comes from immunoSEQ multiplex PCR, and its TCRdb copy is limited to in-frame clones, with some not included. The sample includes 70,000 to 80,000 clones, 86% of them seen just once. The chain combines TRBV5-1 with TRBJ2-2; 7 nucleotides match TRBD1. The source is an adult in good health. The input for sequencing was peripheral blood, taken on day 0 of AZD1222 vaccination. The CDR3 spells CASSLAPGTERTGELFF. CDR3 in DNA: TGCGCCAGCAGCTTGGCCCCCGGGACAGAAAGAACCGGGGAGCTGTTTTTT.